The entry below describes one TCR beta chain. Antigen unknown. Sequenced by immunoSEQ multiplex PCR; TCRdb stores in-frame clones only, minus some. This table has about 64,000 clones, around 89% appearing once. Germline V gives CDR1 SGHTA, CDR2 FQGTGA. V gave up 4 bases and J gave up 4 bases, with 13 bases separating them. CDR3 length: 14 residues. The data were taken from a study of cytomegalovirus exposure and HLA in healthy donors. Overall study: The 130 or so validation repertoires, a later analysis reported, used the same platform as the 550 to 700 repertoires from the first cohort.

Points from the study as a whole: A few of the chains that were CMV-associated were confirmed in vitro to be specific for CMV antigens. The study designated around 150 TCR beta chains cytomegalovirus-associated.

The sequence was collected from a woman under 30 in good health and CMV-seronegative. Sequencing input: PBMCs. The chain carries TRBV7-3 and TRBJ2-5, with a weak D call TRBD2 (7 bases). The CDR3 coding sequence is TGTGCCAGCAGCTCCGGGGGCGGGGGAGAGACCCAGTACTTC. It is translated as CASSSGGGGETQYF. Drawing the rest from reference TRBV7-3 and TRBJ2-5, the complete variable domain is GAGVSQTPSNKVTEKGKYVELRCDPISGHTALYWYRQSLGQGPEFLIYFQGTGAADDSGLPNDRFFAVRPEGSVSTLKIQRTERGDSAVYLCASSSGGGGETQYFGPGTRLLVL.